Listed here is a single TCR beta chain. The data were obtained in a study of blood T cell repertoires in COVID-19. Per the germline V gene, CDR1 is SGHTA and CDR2 is FQGNSA. The J segment lost 5 bases and the V segment lost 5 bases, leaving 9 bases of the junction unmatched. This CDR3 region has 14 residues. The assay was immunoSEQ multiplex PCR, and TCRdb's table has in-frame clones only and misses some. The sample shows about 300,000 clones, about nine tenths of them seen only once. Sequenced: peripheral blood. This TCR was sampled from a man aged 18 to 30 with active or convalescent COVID-19. The chain links TRBV7-2 to TRBJ2-7; 7 nucleotides line up with TRBD2. CDR3 amino acids: CASSPRELVNEQYF. In DNA, the CDR3 is TGTGCCAGCAGCCCGCGGGAGCTGGTGAACGAGCAGTACTTC.